A selection of T cell receptor beta chains follows, all from one sample in a study of blood T cells in healthy people across ages. TCRdb recomputed calls from the 5' RACE reads with MiXCR, one row per CDR3 protein. The data show around 820,000 distinct CDR3 sequences, approximately 25% seen once. This sample also appeared in a second study, on T cells of mothers and their children.

The material sequenced was blood. These receptors were obtained from a boy aged 10-17 years in good health. The CDR3 runs from the conserved cysteine through the conserved F or W. D genes are given only for firm matches. Some rows mark clone size as missing; the rest say once, few, many or name a class of expanded clone.

CDR3aa,CDR3nt,j_gene,abundance,d_gene,v_gene
CASSQTGEGDEKLFF,TGTGCCAGCAGTCAAACGGGGGAGGGAGATGAAAAACTGTTTTTT,TRBJ1-4,-,-,TRBV28
CASSVSPTGTDYNEQFF,TGTGCCAGCAGTGTATCCCCGACCGGGACAGACTACAATGAGCAGTTCTTC,TRBJ2-1,few,TRBD1,TRBV2
CAWNGGMLYEQYF,TGTGCCTGGAACGGGGGGATGCTCTACGAGCAGTACTTC,TRBJ2-7,-,TRBD2,TRBV30
CASSRRGQAARYEQYF,TGTGCCAGCAGTCGAAGGGGTCAGGCCGCCCGATACGAGCAGTACTTC,TRBJ2-7,-,-,TRBV28
CSAEAGGVPQETQYF,TGCAGCGCTGAAGCGGGGGGCGTCCCTCAAGAGACCCAGTACTTC,TRBJ2-5,few,TRBD2,TRBV29-1
CASTTQVDLGYEQYF,TGTGCCAGCACCACCCAGGTAGACTTGGGCTACGAGCAGTACTTC,TRBJ2-7,-,-,TRBV28
CASSERTGSNTEAFF,TGTGCCAGCTCAGAGAGGACAGGGTCGAACACTGAAGCTTTCTTT,TRBJ1-1,few,TRBD1,TRBV18
CASSPTVGASLLSNQPQHF,TGTGCCAGCAGCCCAACGGTTGGGGCGTCCCTCCTAAGCAATCAGCCCCAGCATTTT,TRBJ1-5,few,-,TRBV6-2/TRBV6-3
CASSGDRRATANEKLFF,TGTGCCAGCAGTGGGGACAGACGAGCAACGGCTAATGAAAAACTGTTTTTT,TRBJ1-4,-,TRBD1,TRBV6-1
CNCVTQETQYF,TGCAACTGTGTCACACAAGAGACCCAGTACTTC,TRBJ2-5,-,-,TRBV29-1
CASSLIRDRTDTQYF,TGTGCCAGCAGCCTTATCAGGGACCGCACAGATACGCAGTATTTT,TRBJ2-3,-,-,TRBV11-2
CASSLAEQPYEQYF,TGTGCCAGCAGCTTGGCGGAACAGCCATACGAGCAGTACTTC,TRBJ2-7,-,-,TRBV5-6
CASSWGQGNPAQETQYF,TGCGCCAGCAGCTGGGGACAGGGGAACCCGGCCCAAGAGACCCAGTACTTC,TRBJ2-5,few,TRBD1,TRBV5-1
CSAGMPTYNEQFF,TGCAGTGCTGGCATGCCTACATACAATGAGCAGTTCTTC,TRBJ2-1,-,-,TRBV20-1
CASSLDGQLSSYNEQFF,TGTGCCAGCAGTTTAGATGGTCAGCTCAGCTCCTACAATGAGCAGTTCTTC,TRBJ2-1,few,-,TRBV12-3/TRBV12-4
CASSLQGTGNTIYF,TGTGCCAGCAGCTTACAGGGAACTGGAAACACCATATATTTT,TRBJ1-3,-,-,TRBV7-9
CSATAGGPETQYF,TGCAGTGCTACAGCGGGAGGTCCAGAGACCCAGTACTTC,TRBJ2-5,-,TRBD2,TRBV20-1
CASSNQNPAGSGANVLTF,TGTGCCAGCAGCAACCAGAACCCGGCGGGCTCTGGGGCCAACGTCCTGACTTTC,TRBJ2-6,-,-,TRBV27
CASSQRESTPLPQHF,TGTGCCAGCAGTCAGCGTGAAAGTACCCCTCTCCCCCAGCATTTT,TRBJ1-5,few,-,TRBV12-3/TRBV12-4